This T cell receptor (beta chain) originates from a study of T cell responses to AZD1222 COVID-19 vaccine. Overall study findings and caveats: Spike-specific TCR breadth and depth went up after people got two AZD1222 doses.

TCRdb's table, derived via immunoSEQ multiplex PCR, lists solely in-frame clones and lacks some. Altogether approximately 150,000 clones are present, nearly 90% being singletons, with the ten largest covering around 5%. There are 14 residues in the CDR3. V was cut by 0 bases and J by 9 bases, with 12 bases left in between. Germline CDR1 reads SGHNT; CDR2 reads YENEEA. In the case of this clone: Its antigen is not known.

The sequenced sample was peripheral blood, obtained on day 0 of AZD1222 vaccination. This chain uses TRBV11-3 with TRBJ2-1; tentatively, D is TRBD1 (5 bases). The TCR was taken from an adult in good health. DNA for the CDR3: TGTGCCAGCAGCTTAGATCGGCGTAGGGGTGAGCAGTTCTTC. Protein sequence: CASSLDRRRGEQFF.